This T cell receptor beta chain was retrieved from a study of blood T cells in healthy people across ages. Combining a sample-barcoded 5' primer with a J-beta primer mix, a second PCR ran for roughly 6 to 12 cycles. MiXCR, run by TCRdb on the 5' RACE reads, gives a single entry per CDR3 protein. The sample contains 800,000 to 1,000,000 distinct CDR3 sequences, about 48% of which appear only once. Germline values: CDR1 SGHTA, CDR2 FQGNSA. This CDR3 spans 13 amino acids. V lost 6 bases, J lost 7 bases, and 13 bases lay in between. This TCR was recovered from a man aged 30-40 years in good health. Sequencing was performed on blood. V is TRBV7-2 and J is TRBJ1-5, with D uncertain. The CDR3 region is CASRDGVSQPQHF. The CDR3 DNA reads TGTGCCAGCAGGGACGGGGTTTCCCAGCCCCAGCATTTT.